The 2 T cell receptor beta chains presented below share a single source sample, sequenced in a study of T-cell memory formation after mild COVID-19. MiXCR, applied by TCRdb to the 5' RACE reads, yields one record per CDR3 protein. The sample has about 150,000 distinct CDR3 sequences, more than 12% seen once. The specimen sequenced was PBMCs or a T cell subset sorted from them (not recorded which). These receptors were taken from an adult woman who had mild COVID-19 (a few samples of this study predate the infection). Cell type and time point are not known.

This clonotype was counted a few times. The chain is built from TRBV18 and TRBJ1-1, with unresolved D. V lost 2 bases and J lost 6, with 10 bases in between. The CDR3 is made up of 13 amino acids. Germline V gives CDR1 KGHSH, CDR2 LQKENI. The CDR3 coding sequence is TGTGCCAGCTCACCAACGCCCCTTTCTGAAGCTTTCTTT. Encoded protein: CASSPTPLSEAFF.

This clonotype was picked up a small number of times. This chain links TRBV10-3 with TRBJ2-1, with D perhaps assigned TRBD1 or TRBD2 (5 bases each). Germline assignment: CDR1 ENHRY and CDR2 SYGVKD. Trimming removed 8 bases at V and 7 bases at J, with 15 bases between. The CDR3 length is 13 residues. The CDR3 is CAIGTGTLNEQFF. For the CDR3, the DNA is TGTGCCATCGGTACCGGGACGTTAAATGAGCAGTTCTTC.